The 10 T cell receptor beta chains listed next were all sequenced from one sample in a study of cytotoxic CD8 clonotypes in ibrutinib-treated CLL. TCRdb's copy holds only in-frame clones and misses some; the assay was immunoSEQ multiplex PCR. The sample consists of 45,000 to 50,000 clones, 53% of them appearing once. Sequencing used PBMCs, obtained after 12 months of ibrutinib treatment. All receptors come from a human donor with chronic lymphocytic leukemia.

The chain carries TRBV7-3 and TRBJ2-3; D not resolved. Trimming stripped 0 bases from V and 0 bases from J, with 4 bases between. This CDR3 region has 14 residues. Germline loops: CDR1 SGHTA, CDR2 FQGTGA. The DNA of the CDR3 is TGTGCCAGCAGCTTAACGGCTAGCACAGATACGCAGTATTTT. Translation gives CASSLTASTDTQYF.

J is TRBJ2-6 and V is TRBV14; D call uncertain. The ends were cut back, 3 bases at V and 2 bases at J, with 11 bases in the middle. Germline V lookup: CDR1 SGHDN, CDR2 FVKESK. The CDR3 has 16 residues. This CDR3 reads CASSQRTWAGANVLTF. For the CDR3, the DNA is TGTGCCAGCAGCCAGCGTACGTGGGCTGGGGCCAACGTCCTGACTTTC.

The chain is built from TRBV27 and TRBJ2-7, with 8 nucleotides matching TRBD2. J was trimmed by 5 bases and V by 6 bases; bases with no gene match: 6. Germline V CDR1 and CDR2: MNHEY, SMNVEV (reference sequence). The CDR3 runs to 13 residues. CDR3 amino acids: CASSLREDHEQYF. The DNA of the CDR3 is TGTGCCAGCAGCTTGCGGGAGGACCACGAGCAGTACTTC.

This clone came up a few times. This chain links TRBV5-1 with TRBJ2-7; D possibly corresponds to TRBD2 (6 bases). The V gene's germline CDR1 is SGHRS and CDR2 YFSETQ. The CDR3 has 14 residues. Deletions cut 5 bases from V and 6 bases from J, with 18 bases between. CDR3 sequence reads: CASRLSGDSGEQYF. The CDR3 DNA is TGCGCCAGCAGACTTAGCGGAGACTCGGGCGAGCAGTACTTC. Together with reference TRBV5-1 and TRBJ2-7, the CDR3 gives the full variable domain: KAGVTQTPRYLIKTRGQQVTLSCSPISGHRSVSWYQQTPGQGLQFLFEYFSETQRNKGNFPGRFSGRQFSNSRSEMNVSTLELGDSALYLCASRLSGDSGEQYFGPGTRLTVT.

The CDR3: CASAATGGNNSPLHF. The CDR3 nucleotides are TGTGCCAGCGCGGCGACAGGGGGAAATAATTCACCCCTCCACTTT. The rearrangement joins TRBV6-1 to TRBJ1-6; TRBD1 aligns across 9 bases. The CDR3 runs to 15 residues. V gave up 8 bases and J gave up 5 bases; unmatched junction bases: 7. From germline, CDR1 is MNHNS and CDR2 SASEGT.

This sequence joins TRBV2 and TRBJ1-6; TRBD1 matches 9 bases. There are 14 residues in the CDR3. CDR1 is SNHLY and CDR2 is FYNNEI in the germline V gene. J was trimmed by 9 bases and V by 9 bases; bases with no gene match: 9. DNA of the CDR3: TGTGCCAGTCGGGGACAGGGAGGTGGTTCACCCCTCCACTTT. It translates to CASRGQGGGSPLHF.

The V gene is TRBV2, the J gene TRBJ2-2, with D perhaps assigned TRBD1 or TRBD2 (5 bases each). Per the germline V gene, CDR1 is SNHLY and CDR2 is FYNNEI. The CDR3 spans 12 residues. Trimming took 7 bases from V and 4 from J, leaving 7 bases between them. Here the CDR3 DNA reads TGTGCCAGCAAGGGACCCACCGGGGAGCTGTTTTTT. Translated, it gives CASKGPTGELFF. Full variable domain (remainder filled in from reference TRBV2 and TRBJ2-2): EPEVTQTPSHQVTQMGQEVILRCVPISNHLYFYWYRQILGQKVEFLVSFYNNEISEKSEIFDDQFSVERPDGSNFTLKIRSTKLEDSAMYFCASKGPTGELFFGEGSRLTVL.

This clone showed up just a few times. The V call is TRBV28, the J call TRBJ2-5; D ambiguous. Looked up from germline, CDR1 is MDHEN and CDR2 is SYDVKM. Trimming pared 6 bases from V and 4 bases from J, leaving 12 bases between. The CDR3 spans 13 residues. As DNA, the CDR3 is TGTGCCAGCAGCCTTCAATGGACAGAGACCCAGTACTTC. Protein product: CASSLQWTETQYF.

The chain couples TRBV5-8 to TRBJ1-5, with D perhaps TRBD1 (5 bases). CDR3 length equals 13 residues. From germline, CDR1 is SGHTS and CDR2 YDEGEE. The V gene lost 3 bases and the J gene lost 9 bases, with 13 bases spanning the gap. CDR3 DNA: TGTGCCAGCAGCTCGGGACGAGAAAGGCCCCAGCATTTT. Amino acids: CASSSGRERPQHF.

The chain joins TRBV5-5 to TRBJ1-1; D gene uncertain. The germline gives CDR1 SGHKS, CDR2 YYEKEE (reference sequence). The germline V and J ends were trimmed by 5 bases and 10 bases, with 15 bases remaining between them. The CDR3 is 12 residues long. The CDR3 DNA sequence: TGTGCCAGCAGTTCCAGGCCAAGCGTAGCTTTCTTT. Translating it yields CASSSRPSVAFF.